This entry lists 13 T cell receptor beta chains sequenced from one sample in a study of blood T cell repertoires in COVID-19. Profiling relied on immunoSEQ multiplex PCR, and the TCRdb table lists in-frame clones only, not all of them. This table holds about 61,000 clones, over 80% found once. Sequencing used peripheral blood. Receptors were obtained from a man between 70 and 80 years old with acute or convalescent COVID-19.

The V call is TRBV7-9, the J call TRBJ2-3; D remains ambiguous. The ends were cut back, 3 bases at V and 5 bases at J, with 6 bases in the middle. The germline gives CDR1 SEHNR, CDR2 FQNEAQ (reference sequence). The CDR3 runs to 12 residues. CDR3 region: CASSLAVDTQYF. The CDR3 nucleotides read TGTGCCAGCAGCTTGGCGGTAGATACGCAGTATTTT.

This chain links TRBV19 with TRBJ2-7; 9 bases line up with TRBD1. CDR1 LNHDA and CDR2 SQIVND come from the germline V gene (reference sequence). V lost 3 bases and J lost 13; bases outside the gene matches: 7. The CDR3 has 12 amino acids. The CDR3, as DNA: TGTGCCAGTAGTATCGGGGACAGGGAAAGATACTTC. Encoded protein: CASSIGDRERYF. Full variable domain (rest looked up from reference TRBV19 and TRBJ2-7): DGGITQSPKYLFRKEGQNVTLSCEQNLNHDAMYWYRQDPGQGLRLIYYSQIVNDFQKGDIAEGYSVSREKKESFPLTVTSAQKNPTAFYLCASSIGDRERYFGPGTRLTVT.

The chain combines TRBV6-5 with TRBJ2-7; tentative D call: TRBD2 (5 bases). The CDR3 spans 12 residues. Trimming removed 5 bases at V and 6 bases at J, with 11 bases between. CDR1 is MNHEY and CDR2 is SVGAGI in the germline V gene. CDR3 protein: CASSPREGEQYF. The CDR3 DNA sequence: TGTGCCAGCAGTCCCCGGGAAGGCGAGCAGTACTTC.

The chain has TRBV9 and TRBJ2-5, with 8 bases matching TRBD2. Germline values: CDR1 SGDLS, CDR2 YYNGEE. Trimming took 0 bases from V and 5 from J; bases not matched to a gene: 6. CDR3 length: 15 residues. The CDR3 protein is CASSVAGGREETQYF. DNA of the CDR3: TGTGCCAGCAGCGTAGCGGGGGGGAGGGAGGAGACCCAGTACTTC.

The DNA of the CDR3 is TGTGCCAGCAGCTCATTGACCGGGGCCCTCCACTTT. This gives the protein CASSSLTGALHF. The gene calls are TRBV7-9 and TRBJ1-6; D is unresolved. This CDR3 has 12 residues. CDR1 and CDR2 from the germline V gene are SEHNR and FQNEAQ (reference sequence). V was cut by 4 bases and J by 14 bases, with 12 bases left in between.

This chain joins TRBV5-4 and TRBJ2-2, with TRBD2 matching over 8 bases. This CDR3 has 16 amino acids. After removal of 7 bases from V and 4 bases from J, the junction contained 12 bases not matched to a gene. Germline values: CDR1 SGHNT, CDR2 YYREEE (reference sequence). CDR3 sequence reads: CASRPGASGSTGELFF. DNA of the CDR3: TGTGCCAGCCGTCCGGGGGCTAGCGGGTCCACCGGGGAGCTGTTTTTT.

This clone was detected a few times. The chain links TRBV29-1 to TRBJ1-2, with D tentatively TRBD1 (6 bases). The CDR3 extends over 14 amino acids. Per germline, CDR1 SQVTM and CDR2 ANQGSEA. V lost 6 bases to trimming and J lost 3 bases, with 17 bases between them. The CDR3 sequence: CSVPRGAEDYGYTF. The CDR3 DNA sequence: TGCAGCGTACCTCGGGGGGCAGAGGACTATGGCTACACCTTC.

This chain joins TRBV7-2 and TRBJ1-1; D is undetermined. V lost 5 bases to trimming and J lost 3 bases, with 10 bases between them. Germline values: CDR1 SGHTA, CDR2 FQGNSA. The CDR3 totals 13 residues. CDR3 DNA: TGTGCCAGCAGCCTCTGGCGGGACACTGAAGCTTTCTTT. It is translated as CASSLWRDTEAFF.

This chain's CDR3 is CASSHLGETDNNEQFF. The CDR3, as DNA: TGCGCCAGCAGCCACTTAGGTGAGACAGACAACAATGAGCAGTTCTTC. The V gene is TRBV5-1, the J gene TRBJ2-1; tentative D call: TRBD1 (5 bases). The ends were cut back, 4 bases at V and 5 bases at J, with 19 bases in the middle. From germline, CDR1 is SGHRS and CDR2 YFSETQ. The CDR3 is 16 residues long.

The chain joins TRBV15 to TRBJ1-6, with 8 bases aligning to TRBD1. CDR1 and CDR2 (germline): LNHNV, YYDKDF (reference sequence). Trimming cost V 0 bases and J 7 bases; bases outside gene matches: 11. This CDR3 contains 18 residues. The CDR3 spells CATSRDIRGLVSNSPLHF. The DNA for the CDR3 is TGTGCCACCAGCAGAGATATCAGGGGGCTTGTATCAAATTCACCCCTCCACTTT.

V usage is TRBV10-2 and J usage is TRBJ2-5; D is undetermined. Germline values: CDR1 WSHSY, CDR2 SAAADI. V was cut by 4 bases and J by 5 bases, with 5 bases left in between. The CDR3 totals 11 residues. This CDR3 is CASSVHETQYF. Written as DNA, the CDR3 is TGCGCCAGCAGTGTCCATGAGACCCAGTACTTC.

This chain connects TRBV9 to TRBJ2-1, with D perhaps matching TRBD2 (6 bases). The germline V gene encodes CDR1 SGDLS and CDR2 YYNGEE. V was shortened by 1 base and J by 8 bases, with 13 bases between the two germline ends. The CDR3 covers 14 residues. CDR3 in DNA: TGTGCCAGCAGCGTAAGAACTTGGGGGGATGAGCAGTTCTTC. Amino acids: CASSVRTWGDEQFF.

This chain connects TRBV19 to TRBJ1-2, with D uncertain. V gave up 5 bases and J gave up 3 bases, with 28 bases separating them. The CDR3 loop spans 19 amino acids. CDR1 LNHDA and CDR2 SQIVND come from the germline V gene (reference sequence). CDR3 coding DNA: TGTGCCAGTAGTTCCCGAGGGATGGACGGAGGCCAACGCCACTATGGCTACACCTTC. Translation: CASSSRGMDGGQRHYGYTF.